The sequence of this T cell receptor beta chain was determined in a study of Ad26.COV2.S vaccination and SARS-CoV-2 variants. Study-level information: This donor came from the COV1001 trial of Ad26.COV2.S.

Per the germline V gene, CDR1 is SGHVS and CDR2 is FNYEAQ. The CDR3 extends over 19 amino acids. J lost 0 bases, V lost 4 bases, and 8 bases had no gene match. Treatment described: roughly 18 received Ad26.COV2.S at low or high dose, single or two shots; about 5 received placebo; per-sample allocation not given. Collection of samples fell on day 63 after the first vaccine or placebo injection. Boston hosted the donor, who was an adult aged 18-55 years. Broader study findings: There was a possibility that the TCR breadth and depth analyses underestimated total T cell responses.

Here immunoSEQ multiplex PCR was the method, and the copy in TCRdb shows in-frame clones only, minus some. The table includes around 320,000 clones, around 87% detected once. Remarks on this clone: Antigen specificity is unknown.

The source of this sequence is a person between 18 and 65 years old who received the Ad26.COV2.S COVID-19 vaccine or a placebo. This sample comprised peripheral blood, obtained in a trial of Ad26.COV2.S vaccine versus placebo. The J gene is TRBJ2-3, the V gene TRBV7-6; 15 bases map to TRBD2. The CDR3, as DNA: TGTGCCAGCAGCTCCCAAGCCGGGACTAGCGGGGGGAGCACAGATACGCAGTATTTT. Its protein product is CASSSQAGTSGGSTDTQYF.